Following are 6 T cell receptor beta chains from one sample sequenced in a study of blood T cell repertoires in COVID-19 (TCRdb year 2020). To prepare the library, the immunoSEQ multiplex PCR assay was applied. As stored in TCRdb, this immuneACCESS dataset retains in-frame rearrangements with V and J assigned. A fraction of the clones does not appear; measured against another copy, unresolved V genes explain less than half of the discrepancy, and the remainder lacks a known reason. Here the sample has 250,000 to 300,000 clones; about four fifths occur a single time. 2.5% to 3% of the sample belongs to the ten largest clones. Sample: peripheral blood. These receptor sequences come from a woman in her sixties with active or convalescent COVID-19.

The genes are TRBV27 and TRBJ2-7, with TRBD2 matching 10 bases. The CDR3 consists of 15 residues. The J segment lost 4 bases and the V segment lost 4 bases, leaving 7 bases of the junction unmatched. Germline V gene data show CDR1 as MNHEY and CDR2 as SMNVEV (reference sequence). The CDR3 protein is CASSSSIAGGYEQYF. CDR3 nucleotides: TGTGCCAGCAGTTCAAGTATAGCGGGGGGATACGAGCAGTACTTC.

The chain has TRBV10-1 and TRBJ1-1; maybe TRBD1 (5 bases). Trimming cost V 6 bases and J 5 bases, with 13 bases left between them. The CDR3 has 13 residues. From germline, CDR1 is WNHNN and CDR2 SYGVQD (reference sequence). CDR3 nucleotide sequence: TGCGCCAGCAGGCCCGAGCGGGGGACTGAAGCTTTCTTT. Translated: CASRPERGTEAFF.

The rearrangement links TRBV10-3 to TRBJ1-2, with D uncertain. CDR1 is ENHRY, CDR2 SYGVKD, per germline. Trimming pared 2 bases from V and 6 bases from J, leaving 16 bases between. The CDR3 is 15 residues long. CDR3 protein: CAISEPRAGRHGYTF. The CDR3 DNA reads TGTGCCATCAGTGAGCCGCGGGCCGGTAGGCATGGCTACACCTTC.

This clone has more than one count but fewer than ten. V is TRBV5-4 and J is TRBJ1-1; a possible D gene is TRBD1 (6 bases). This CDR3 has 14 residues. CDR1 is SGHNT, CDR2 YYREEE, per germline (reference sequence). V was shortened by 1 base and J by 1 base, with 8 bases between the two germline ends. CDR3 nucleotide sequence: TGTGCCAGCAGCTTGAACAGGGCGAACACTGAAGCTTTCTTT. It encodes CASSLNRANTEAFF.

The rearrangement links TRBV30 to TRBJ1-2; D remains unclear. The germline gives CDR1 GTSNPN, CDR2 SVGIG (reference sequence). Trimming pared 7 bases from V and 7 bases from J, leaving 13 bases between. CDR3 length equals 11 residues. CDR3 DNA: TGTGCCTCCCCGGAGGTGGGTGGCTACACCTTC. Its protein is CASPEVGGYTF.

In its sample, this clone was seen a few times. This sequence joins TRBV7-9 and TRBJ1-5, with TRBD1 as a possible D gene (5 bases). The germline CDR1 and CDR2 sequences are SEHNR and FQNEAQ (reference sequence). The CDR3 is 14 amino acids. V lost 2 bases and J lost 3, with 8 bases in between. CDR3 residues: CASSLMGPNQPQHF. In nucleotides, the CDR3 is TGTGCCAGCAGCTTAATGGGGCCCAATCAGCCCCAGCATTTT.